These 17 T cell receptor beta chains were all obtained from the same sample, sequenced in a study of blood T cell repertoires in COVID-19. Only in-frame clones appear in the TCRdb table, and some are missing; sequencing was by immunoSEQ multiplex PCR. The sample has some 70,000 clones, 79% seen once. The sample was peripheral blood. These TCRs come from a woman aged 50 to 60 with acute or convalescent COVID-19.

The rearrangement joins TRBV24-1 to TRBJ2-2; D perhaps matches TRBD2 (6 bases). V shed 3 bases and J shed 5 bases, with 12 bases lying between them. Germline values: CDR1 KGHDR, CDR2 SFDVKD. The CDR3 runs to 15 residues. The CDR3 bases are TGTGCCACCAGTGATCGGGAGTCACGAACCGGGGAGCTGTTTTTT. It specifies CATSDRESRTGELFF.

The DNA for the CDR3 is TGTGCCTGGAGTCGGTTGAGGTGGCACACCTTC. It yields the protein CAWSRLRWHTF. V gene TRBV30 combines with J gene TRBJ1-2; D is unresolved. Per the germline V gene, CDR1 is GTSNPN and CDR2 is SVGIG (reference sequence). Trimming pared 2 bases from V and 12 bases from J, leaving 13 bases between. This CDR3 comprises 11 residues.

The chain uses TRBV11-2 and TRBJ2-1; D unresolved. The V end was cut by 6 bases, the J end by 1 base, with 10 bases between. There are 14 residues in the CDR3. Per the germline V gene, CDR1 is SGHAT and CDR2 is FQNNGV. The chain's CDR3 is CASRPTLSYNEQFF. For the CDR3, the DNA is TGTGCCAGCAGGCCTACCTTATCCTACAATGAGCAGTTCTTC.

The V and J genes are TRBV29-1 and TRBJ1-6; D gene unclear. V shed 4 bases and J shed 5 bases, with 12 bases lying between them. This CDR3 has 14 amino acids. Germline V lookup: CDR1 SQVTM, CDR2 ANQGSEA. CDR3: CSVGEGKNNSPLHF. DNA for the CDR3: TGCAGCGTTGGGGAGGGTAAAAATAATTCACCCCTCCACTTT.

J is TRBJ1-1 and V is TRBV2, with unresolved D. There are 13 residues in the CDR3. Per germline, CDR1 SNHLY and CDR2 FYNNEI. V dropped 7 bases and J dropped 0 bases, with 9 bases sitting between them. The CDR3 loop reads CASTRLMNTEAFF. The CDR3 DNA is TGTGCCAGCACTCGACTTATGAACACTGAAGCTTTCTTT.

By its share, this clone is medium-sized (0.01 to 0.1%). The CDR3 DNA sequence: TGTGCCAGCAGCTTTAGTAAGGAGACCCAGTACTTC. Encoded protein: CASSFSKETQYF. The V call is TRBV7-9, the J call TRBJ2-5; D is undetermined. V was shortened by 3 bases and J by 5 bases, with 7 bases between the two germline ends. CDR1 is SEHNR, CDR2 FQNEAQ, per germline (reference sequence). The CDR3 is 12 residues long. The full variable domain, its missing parts supplied by reference TRBV7-9 and TRBJ2-5, is DTGVSQNPRHKITKRGQNVTFRCDPISEHNRLYWYRQTLGQGPEFLTYFQNEAQLEKSRLLSDRFSAERPKGSFSTLEIQRTEQGDSAMYLCASSFSKETQYFGPGTRLLVL.

This chain connects TRBV6-5 to TRBJ1-2, with D possibly TRBD1 on 5 matching bases. Between the trimmed V and J ends, which lost 4 bases and 3 bases, there was a span of 15 bases. The length of the CDR3 is 15 residues. CDR1 MNHEY and CDR2 SVGAGI come from the germline V gene. The CDR3 coding sequence is TGTGCCAGCAGTTTTCTTGCAGGGATGGACTATGGCTACACCTTC. This codes for CASSFLAGMDYGYTF.

V usage is TRBV16 and J usage is TRBJ2-7; D may be TRBD2 (5 bases). V lost 0 bases and J 0 bases, leaving 6 bases between the germline ends. The length of the CDR3 is 14 residues. Germline values: CDR1 KGHSY, CDR2 FQNENV. The DNA of the CDR3 is TGTGCCAGCAGCCAATCTCTAGCCTCCTACGAGCAGTACTTC. It translates to CASSQSLASYEQYF.

The rearrangement links TRBV29-1 to TRBJ2-3, with TRBD1 identical over 8 bases. This CDR3 is built from 14 residues. The V gene's germline CDR1 is SQVTM and CDR2 ANQGSEA. The V gene end was trimmed by 4 bases and the J gene end by 3 bases; junction bases not matched to a gene: 6. CDR3 in amino acids: CSVVQGAVTDTQYF. CDR3 nucleotide sequence: TGCAGCGTTGTTCAGGGGGCCGTTACAGATACGCAGTATTTT.

This clone is deemed large. The chain is built from TRBV7-2 and TRBJ1-2; D perhaps matches TRBD1 (5 bases). The ends were cut back, 4 bases at V and 6 bases at J, with 9 bases in the middle. The CDR3 is 12 amino acids. The germline CDR1 and CDR2 sequences are SGHTA and FQGNSA. The CDR3 DNA reads TGTGCCAGCAGCTACCAAGGGGATGGCTACACCTTC. This translates into CASSYQGDGYTF.

The rearrangement links TRBV5-6 to TRBJ2-1; D is unclear. The CDR3 totals 12 residues. Germline CDR1 and CDR2: SGHDT and YYEEEE. Trimming cost V 0 bases and J 8 bases, with 6 bases left between them. CDR3 nucleotides: TGTGCCAGCAGCTTGGGTCGCGATGAGCAGTTCTTC. Protein sequence: CASSLGRDEQFF. The complete variable domain, with remaining parts taken from reference TRBV5-6 and TRBJ2-1, reads DAGVTQSPTHLIKTRGQQVTLRCSPKSGHDTVSWYQQALGQGPQFIFQYYEEEERQRGNFPDRFSGHQFPNYSSELNVNALLLGDSALYLCASSLGRDEQFFGPGTRLTVL.

In nucleotides, the CDR3 is TGTGCCAGTAGTATCGGGGTCTCGGGATCACCCCTCCACTTT. This sequence encodes CASSIGVSGSPLHF. The chain uses TRBV19 and TRBJ1-6; D gene unclear. The germline CDR1 and CDR2 sequences are LNHDA and SQIVND (reference sequence). The CDR3 contains 14 residues. Trimming removed 3 bases from V and 10 bases from J, with 13 bases in between.

A few counts support this clone. The chain joins TRBV6-1 to TRBJ1-1; D remains unclear. The V gene's germline CDR1 is MNHNS and CDR2 SASEGT. With 1 base removed from V and 6 bases from J, the gap between germline ends came to 9 bases. The CDR3 is made up of 13 amino acids. The CDR3 DNA follows: TGTGCCAGCAGTGAAGGAAGCCCCCCTGAAGCTTTCTTT. Translating it yields CASSEGSPPEAFF.

The gene calls are TRBV6-6 and TRBJ2-3; 11 positions agree with TRBD2. The V gene's germline CDR1 is MNHNY and CDR2 SVGAGI (reference sequence). V trimming: 6 bases; J trimming: 0 bases; junction bases outside the gene matches: 5. CDR3 length: 16 residues. CDR3 coding DNA: TGTGCCAGCAGCCACACTAGCGGGGGAAGCACAGATACGCAGTATTTT. Translated: CASSHTSGGSTDTQYF.

The chain employs TRBV12-3 or TRBV12-4 and TRBJ1-1; tentative D call: TRBD1 (6 bases). The CDR3 loop spans 13 amino acids. V lost 7 bases, J lost 3 bases, and 12 bases lay in between. CDR3 nucleotides: TGTGCCAGCACCCTCACAGGGTACACTGAAGCTTTCTTT. It is translated as CASTLTGYTEAFF.

Only a few counts were recorded for this clone. V is TRBV28 and J is TRBJ2-7; D not certain. The CDR3 length is 14 residues. CDR1 and CDR2 from the germline V gene are MDHEN and SYDVKM. V lost 10 bases and J 2 bases, leaving 18 bases between the germline ends. CDR3 sequence reads: CATRVGPITYEQYF. CDR3 coding DNA: TGTGCCACCCGGGTTGGCCCGATCACCTACGAGCAGTACTTC. The full variable domain, its missing parts supplied by reference TRBV28 and TRBJ2-7, is DVKVTQSSRYLVKRTGEKVFLECVQDMDHENMFWYRQDPGLGLRLIYFSYDVKMKEKGDIPEGYSVSREKKERFSLILESASTNQTSMYLCATRVGPITYEQYFGPGTRLTVT.

The chain uses TRBV24-1 and TRBJ2-1, with 10 bases identical to TRBD1. The trim removed 5 bases at V and 9 bases at J, leaving 6 bases unmatched. The CDR3 extends over 14 amino acids. Germline V gives CDR1 KGHDR, CDR2 SFDVKD. DNA for the CDR3: TGTGCCACCAGTGCCCCCGGACAGGGGGTTGAGCAGTTCTTC. Amino acid sequence: CATSAPGQGVEQFF.